This T cell receptor (beta chain) is from a study of cytomegalovirus exposure and HLA in healthy donors. The PCR ran on 60 Vbeta and 13 Jbeta primers. Sequenced by immunoSEQ multiplex PCR; TCRdb stores in-frame clones only, minus some. The table has about 120,000 clones, 55% to 65% seen once. This CDR3 is 16 amino acids long. The germline V gene encodes CDR1 LGHNA and CDR2 YSLEER. Deletions cut 1 base from V and 9 bases from J, with 16 bases between. Sequencing was performed on PBMCs. The sequence was collected from a woman in her 40s in good health and CMV-seropositive. The V call is TRBV4-3, the J call TRBJ1-6; D is unclear. The CDR3 DNA reads TGCGCCAGCAGCCAAGTTATCGACACGGAAGGTTCACCCCTCCACTTT. Residues: CASSQVIDTEGSPLHF.